The clone carrying this T cell receptor (beta chain) was picked up a small number of times. Its matching antigen is unknown. These data originate in a study of cytomegalovirus exposure and HLA in healthy donors. Findings of the study overall: Altogether, 150 to 200 TCR beta chains were recorded as cytomegalovirus-associated.

PCR used 60 Vbeta primers and 13 Jbeta primers. Measured with immunoSEQ multiplex PCR; TCRdb has only the in-frame clones, and not every one. Here the sample spans 100,000 to 120,000 clones, approximately 16% being singletons. Between the trimmed V and J ends, which lost 2 bases and 6 bases, there was a span of 11 bases. The germline CDR1 and CDR2 sequences are SQVTM and ANQGSEA. The CDR3 is made up of 12 amino acids. V gene TRBV29-1 combines with J gene TRBJ2-7; D might be TRBD2 (5 bases). This clonotype originated in a female donor in good health and CMV-seronegative. The source material was PBMCs. CDR3 nucleotide sequence: TGCAGCGTTGAAACGGGGATCTTCGAGCAGTACTTC. This encodes CSVETGIFEQYF.